These 19 T cell receptor beta chains share one sample of origin, sequenced in a study of CD8 T cells in Susac syndrome. RNA totalling roughly 0.45 to 1 ug underwent reverse transcription with random hexamers. TCRdb reanalysed the immunoSEQ multiplex PCR reads using MiXCR and keeps one entry per CDR3 protein. The data show 250,000 to 300,000 distinct CDR3 sequences, 89% seen once. The sample consisted of CD8+ T cells from PBMCs. The receptors shown here come from a human donor with multiple sclerosis.

V usage is TRBV4-1 and J usage is TRBJ2-7, with D possibly being TRBD1 (5 bases). CDR3 size: 12 residues. V was shortened by 4 bases and J by 5 bases, with 9 bases between the two germline ends. Germline CDR1 and CDR2: MGHRA and YSYEKL. This CDR3 reads CASSPGMDEQYF. The CDR3 DNA sequence: TGCGCCAGCAGCCCAGGGATGGACGAGCAGTACTTC.

The chain uses TRBV27 and TRBJ2-1; 9 bases map to TRBD2. The germline V gene has CDR1 MNHEY and CDR2 SMNVEV (reference sequence). The CDR3 runs to 14 residues. Unmatched junction bases numbered 11, after V lost 9 bases and J lost 8 bases. CDR3 residues: CASKLGTSSHEQFF. In DNA, the CDR3 is TGTGCCAGTAAACTGGGGACTAGCTCGCATGAGCAGTTCTTC.

The chain uses TRBV13 and TRBJ2-7; perhaps TRBD1 as D (6 bases). The germline V and J ends were trimmed by 4 bases and 2 bases, with 12 bases remaining between them. From germline, CDR1 is PRHDT and CDR2 FYEKMQ (reference sequence). CDR3 size: 14 residues. CDR3 protein: CASSSTRTAYEQYF. In DNA, the CDR3 is TGTGCCAGCAGCTCTACGCGGACAGCCTACGAGCAGTACTTC.

This chain uses TRBV24-1 with TRBJ2-1; possible D gene TRBD1, 6 bases. Germline-derived CDR1 and CDR2 are KGHDR and SFDVKD. The CDR3 consists of 14 residues. The V end was cut by 4 bases, the J end by 6 bases, with 12 bases between. The CDR3 loop is CATSEIEGVNEQFF. The CDR3 DNA reads TGTGCCACCAGTGAGATCGAGGGGGTCAATGAGCAGTTCTTC.

The chain combines TRBV19 with TRBJ1-1; no clear D. The CDR3 length is 14 residues. Germline CDR1 LNHDA, CDR2 SQIVND (reference sequence). V lost 7 bases, J lost 4 bases, and 16 bases lay in between. CDR3 protein: CASTLEPAGTEAFF. As DNA, the CDR3 is TGTGCCAGTACCCTGGAGCCGGCGGGCACTGAAGCTTTCTTT.

The rearrangement joins TRBV19 to TRBJ1-4, with 7 bases matching TRBD1. Per germline, CDR1 LNHDA and CDR2 SQIVND (reference sequence). The trim removed 6 bases at V and 0 bases at J, leaving 10 bases unmatched. This CDR3 is 17 amino acids long. The CDR3 sequence: CASRNRQGPATNEKLFF. For the CDR3, the DNA is TGTGCCAGTAGGAACAGACAGGGCCCTGCAACTAATGAAAAACTGTTTTTT.

This clonotype was detected once. V gene TRBV12-3 or TRBV12-4 combines with J gene TRBJ2-2; 8 bases align to TRBD1. This CDR3 has 17 residues. Trimming cost V 8 bases and J 3 bases; bases outside gene matches: 14. The CDR3 sequence: CASGRAGGPRDTGELFF. The CDR3 coding sequence is TGTGCCAGCGGGAGAGCAGGGGGCCCGCGAGACACCGGGGAGCTGTTTTTT.

The chain recombines TRBV19 with TRBJ1-1; D remains ambiguous. V was clipped by 5 bases and J by 1 base, with 11 bases between them. The CDR3 has 14 amino acids. Germline V gene lookup returns CDR1 LNHDA and CDR2 SQIVND (reference sequence). This CDR3 reads CASSWGETNTEAFF. The CDR3 DNA is TGTGCCAGTAGTTGGGGAGAGACGAACACTGAAGCTTTCTTT.

CDR3 nucleotide sequence: TGTGCCAGCAGTGAAAGGGTATTAGAAGCTTTCTTT. It translates to CASSERVLEAFF. The chain recombines TRBV2 with TRBJ1-1; D is unresolved. Germline V gives CDR1 SNHLY, CDR2 FYNNEI. V dropped 2 bases and J dropped 8 bases, with 9 bases sitting between them. The CDR3 runs to 12 residues.

The chain joins TRBV20-1 to TRBJ1-5; D call uncertain. The CDR3 extends over 13 amino acids. Trimming removed 4 bases at V and 4 bases at J, with 11 bases between. Germline CDR1 and CDR2: DFQATT and SNEGSKA (reference sequence). CDR3 in DNA: TGCAGTGCTACCACCTCGGGAAATCAGCCCCAGCATTTT. Protein sequence: CSATTSGNQPQHF.

About this clonotype: Relative to the germline gene, one junction end is altered; a read error may explain this. V usage is TRBV20-1 and J usage is TRBJ2-7, with 10 bases that match TRBD2. The CDR3 runs to 16 residues. Germline V gene lookup returns CDR1 DFQATT and CDR2 SNEGSKA (reference sequence). The CDR3 DNA reads as TGCAGTGCTCGAGACAGGGATCTAGCGGGGGCGTACGAGCAGTACTTC. It is translated as CSARDRDLAGAYEQYF.

This clonotype was detected only a few times. The chain combines TRBV27 with TRBJ2-7; no clear D gene. Germline CDR1 and CDR2: MNHEY and SMNVEV (reference sequence). V lost 0 bases, J lost 3 bases, and 6 bases lay in between. CDR3 length equals 13 residues. DNA of the CDR3: TGTGCCAGCAGTTTATCAAACAGCTACGAGCAGTACTTC. Protein product: CASSLSNSYEQYF.

This chain connects TRBV27 to TRBJ2-2; D is undetermined. The CDR3 spans 12 residues. Germline V lookup: CDR1 MNHEY, CDR2 SMNVEV (reference sequence). Deletions cut 5 bases from V and 7 bases from J, with 8 bases between. CDR3 bases: TGTGCCAGCAGTCCCCTTGTCGGGGAGCTGTTTTTT. Protein sequence: CASSPLVGELFF.

The rearrangement uses TRBV6-6 and TRBJ2-1; TRBD2 might be the D (6 bases). V was clipped by 10 bases and J by 5 bases, with 15 bases between them. The CDR3 has 13 amino acids. The V gene's germline CDR1 is MNHNY and CDR2 SVGAGI (reference sequence). Here the CDR3 reads CATTPGLNNEQFF. As DNA, the CDR3 is TGTGCCACCACCCCGGGACTTAACAATGAGCAGTTCTTC.

This clonotype was found once. The CDR3: CSAPGTLNQPQHF. CDR3 DNA: TGCAGTGCTCCCGGGACCCTAAATCAGCCCCAGCATTTT. The gene calls are TRBV20-1 and TRBJ1-5; D is perhaps TRBD1 (5 bases). The V and J ends lost 5 bases and 4 bases respectively, with 12 bases between them. Germline-derived CDR1 and CDR2 are DFQATT and SNEGSKA (reference sequence). This CDR3 region has 13 residues.

The chain links TRBV4-2 to TRBJ2-7, with 8 nucleotides matching TRBD2. The CDR3 spans 16 residues. V shed 2 bases, J shed 3 bases, and the junction held 9 bases outside the gene matches. From germline, CDR1 is LGHNA and CDR2 YNFKEQ. The CDR3, as DNA: TGTGCCAGCAGCCAAAGACATAGCGGGACCAACTACGAGCAGTACTTC. Its translation: CASSQRHSGTNYEQYF.

The chain is built from TRBV20-1 and TRBJ2-7; TRBD2 matches 9 bases. The CDR3 is 14 amino acids. Trimming cost V 5 bases and J 5 bases; bases outside gene matches: 10. Germline CDR1 reads DFQATT; CDR2 reads SNEGSKA (reference sequence). The CDR3: CSALEQREVDEQYF. CDR3 bases: TGCAGTGCTCTCGAACAGCGGGAGGTCGACGAGCAGTACTTC.

The CDR3 loop reads CASSLLAGAPNTEAFF. The CDR3 DNA sequence: TGTGCCAGCAGTTTATTGGCTGGGGCCCCGAACACTGAAGCTTTCTTT. The chain recombines TRBV28 with TRBJ1-1, with D possibly matching TRBD1 (5 bases). This CDR3 spans 16 amino acids. V lost 1 base and J lost 1, with 13 bases in between. In germline, CDR1 is MDHEN, CDR2 SYDVKM.

The chain is built from TRBV7-9 and TRBJ2-3; no clear D. V lost 1 base and J lost 2, with 10 bases in between. This CDR3 contains 15 residues. Germline CDR1 SEHNR, CDR2 FQNEAQ (reference sequence). CDR3 in DNA: TGTGCCAGCAGCTTAGTTTTGGCAGACACAGATACGCAGTATTTT. The encoded protein is CASSLVLADTDTQYF.